This T cell receptor (beta chain) was found in a study of cytomegalovirus exposure and HLA in healthy donors. V lost 2 bases and J 3 bases, leaving 12 bases between the germline ends. This CDR3 has 15 amino acids. The V gene's germline CDR1 is SEHNR and CDR2 FQNEAQ (reference sequence). The PCR used 60 Vbeta and 13 Jbeta primers. Here immunoSEQ multiplex PCR was the method, and the copy in TCRdb shows in-frame clones only, minus some. The data contain about 170,000 clones, around 74% of them singletons. This clone is a singleton in its sample. V is TRBV7-9 and J is TRBJ2-3; tentatively, D is TRBD1 (6 bases). The source of this sequence is a female donor in good health and CMV-seronegative. The sample comprised PBMCs. The CDR3 region has the DNA TGTGCCAGCAGCTTACTCAGGGGAATAACAGATACGCAGTATTTT. Protein product: CASSLLRGITDTQYF. Filled out from reference TRBV7-9 and TRBJ2-3, the complete variable domain reads DTGVSQNPRHKITKRGQNVTFRCDPISEHNRLYWYRQTLGQGPEFLTYFQNEAQLEKSRLLSDRFSAERPKGSFSTLEIQRTEQGDSAMYLCASSLLRGITDTQYFGPGTRLTVL.